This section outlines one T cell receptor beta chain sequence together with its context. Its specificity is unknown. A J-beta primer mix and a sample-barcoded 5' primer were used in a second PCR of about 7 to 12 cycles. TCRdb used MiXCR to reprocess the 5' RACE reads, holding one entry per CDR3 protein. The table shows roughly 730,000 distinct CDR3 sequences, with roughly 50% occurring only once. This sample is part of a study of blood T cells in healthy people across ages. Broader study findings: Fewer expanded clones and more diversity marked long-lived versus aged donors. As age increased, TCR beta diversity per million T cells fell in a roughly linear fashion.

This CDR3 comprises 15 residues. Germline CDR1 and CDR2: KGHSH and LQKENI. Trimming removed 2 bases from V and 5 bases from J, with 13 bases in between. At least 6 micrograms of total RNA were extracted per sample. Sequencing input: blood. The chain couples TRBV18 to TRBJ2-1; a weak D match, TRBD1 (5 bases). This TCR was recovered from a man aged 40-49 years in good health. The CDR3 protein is CASSPGARVNNEQFF. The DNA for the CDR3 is TGTGCCAGCTCACCAGGGGCCAGGGTAAACAATGAGCAGTTCTTC.